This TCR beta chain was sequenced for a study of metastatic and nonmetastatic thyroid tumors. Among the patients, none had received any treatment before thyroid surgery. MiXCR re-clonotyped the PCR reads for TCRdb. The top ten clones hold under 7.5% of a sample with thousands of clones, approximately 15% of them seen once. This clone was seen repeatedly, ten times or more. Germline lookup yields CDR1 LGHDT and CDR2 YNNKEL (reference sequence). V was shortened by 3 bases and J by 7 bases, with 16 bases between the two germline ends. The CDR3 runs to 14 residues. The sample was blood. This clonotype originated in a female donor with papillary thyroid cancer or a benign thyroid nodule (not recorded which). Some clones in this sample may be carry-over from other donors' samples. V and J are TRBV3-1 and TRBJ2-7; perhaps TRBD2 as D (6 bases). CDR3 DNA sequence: TGTGCCAGCAGCCAGGCCGGTGGAGCGGGTGAGCAGTACTTC. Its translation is CASSQAGGAGEQYF.